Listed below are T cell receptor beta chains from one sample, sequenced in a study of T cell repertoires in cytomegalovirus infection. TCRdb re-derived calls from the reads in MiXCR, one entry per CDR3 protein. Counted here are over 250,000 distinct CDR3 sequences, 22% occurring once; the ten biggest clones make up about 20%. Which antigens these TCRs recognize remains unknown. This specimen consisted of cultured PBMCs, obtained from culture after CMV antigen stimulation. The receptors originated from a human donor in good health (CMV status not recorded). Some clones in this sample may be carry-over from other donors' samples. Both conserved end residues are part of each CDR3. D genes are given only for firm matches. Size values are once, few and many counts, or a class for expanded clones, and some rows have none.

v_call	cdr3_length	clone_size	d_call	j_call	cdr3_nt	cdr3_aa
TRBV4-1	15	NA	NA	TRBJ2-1	TGCGCCAGCAGCCAGGAAGATGCCTCCTACAATGAGCAGTTCTTC	CASSQEDASYNEQFF
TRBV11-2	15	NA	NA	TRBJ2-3	TGTGCCAGCAGCTTAGACGTTATTAGCACAGATACGCAGTATTTT	CASSLDVISTDTQYF
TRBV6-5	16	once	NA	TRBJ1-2	TGTGCCAGCAGTTTTTCGGTGACAGGACCTAACTATGGCTACACCTTC	CASSFSVTGPNYGYTF
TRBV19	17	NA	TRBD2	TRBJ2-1	TGTGCCAGTAGTACCCCAAGGCTAGCGGGAGAAAAGAATGAGCAGTTCTTC	CASSTPRLAGEKNEQFF
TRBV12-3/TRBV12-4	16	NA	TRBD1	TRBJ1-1	TGTGCCAGCAACCGGGACAGGGGTCGGAGTAACACTGAAGCTTTCTTT	CASNRDRGRSNTEAFF
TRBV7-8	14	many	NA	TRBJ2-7	TGTGCCAGCAGCTTAGGGGGGTTGGCCTACGAGCAGTACTTC	CASSLGGLAYEQYF
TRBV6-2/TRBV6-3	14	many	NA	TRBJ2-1	TGTGCCAGCAGAAACCCGGGACTCCCAAATGAGCAGTTCTTC	CASRNPGLPNEQFF
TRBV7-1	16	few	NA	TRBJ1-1	TGTGCCAGCAGCTCGCGTGGACCGGTGATGAACACTGAAGCTTTCTTT	CASSSRGPVMNTEAFF
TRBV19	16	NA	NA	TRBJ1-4	TGTGCCAGTAGTAAAATACCACAGGCGATGAATGAAAAACTGTTTTTT	CASSKIPQAMNEKLFF
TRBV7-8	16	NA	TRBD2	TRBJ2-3	TGTGCCAGCAGCTTACTAGCGGGAGGGGTCACAGATACGCAGTATTTT	CASSLLAGGVTDTQYF
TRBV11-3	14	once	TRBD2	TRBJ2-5	TGTGCCAGCAGCGGGAGGGCGGTACAAGAGACCCAGTACTTC	CASSGRAVQETQYF
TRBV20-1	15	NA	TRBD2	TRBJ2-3	TGCAGTGCTAGTAATAGCGGGAGGGGCACAGATACGCAGTATTTT	CSASNSGRGTDTQYF
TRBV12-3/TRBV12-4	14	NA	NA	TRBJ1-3	TGTGCCAGCAGTTTCGGGGCGATTGGAAACACCATATATTTT	CASSFGAIGNTIYF
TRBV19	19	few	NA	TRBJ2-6	TGTGCCAGTATAGGCAACAGTTCCCTTCTTCGCTCTGGGGCCAACGTCCTGACTTTC	CASIGNSSLLRSGANVLTF
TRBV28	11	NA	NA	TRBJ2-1	TGTGCCAGCACCCTCTGGAATGAGCAGTTCTTC	CASTLWNEQFF
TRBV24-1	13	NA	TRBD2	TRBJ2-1	TGTGCCACCAGTGTCCCTAGCGGGGAGACCCTGTTCTTC	CATSVPSGETLFF
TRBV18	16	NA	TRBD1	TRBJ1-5	TGTGCCAGCTCACCACAGATGGACAGGTCGAATCAGCCCCAGCATTTT	CASSPQMDRSNQPQHF
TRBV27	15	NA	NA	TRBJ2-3	TGTGCCAGCGTACCCTTTTTCAGAAGCACAGATACGCAGTATTTT	CASVPFFRSTDTQYF
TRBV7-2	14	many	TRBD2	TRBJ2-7	TGTGCCAGCAGCCTTGGACTAGGGGACTACGAGCAGTACTTC	CASSLGLGDYEQYF
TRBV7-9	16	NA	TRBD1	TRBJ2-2	TGTGCCAGCAGCCCAACCGGACAGGAGAACACCGGGGAGCTGTTTTTT	CASSPTGQENTGELFF
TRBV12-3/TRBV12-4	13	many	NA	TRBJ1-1	TGTGCCAGCAGTTTAGATGGCCCCACTGAAGCTTTCTTT	CASSLDGPTEAFF
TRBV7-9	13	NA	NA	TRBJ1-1	TGTGCCAGCAGCCAAAGCTGGGGCACTGAAGCTTTCTTT	CASSQSWGTEAFF
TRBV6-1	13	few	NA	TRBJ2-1	TGTGCCAGCGGCGATTATTCCTACAATGAGCAGTTCTTC	CASGDYSYNEQFF
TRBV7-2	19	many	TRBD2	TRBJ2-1	TGTGCCAGCAGCGCAGTCGGTGCTAGCGGGCATGCCTCCTACAATGAGCAGTTCTTC	CASSAVGASGHASYNEQFF
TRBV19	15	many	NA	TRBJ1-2	TGTGCCAGTCGCGGTTGGGGGCGCGTGGACTATGGCTACACCTTC	CASRGWGRVDYGYTF
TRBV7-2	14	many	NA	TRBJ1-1	TGTGCCAGCAGCCCCCCGCGCAGCAACACTGAAGCTTTCTTT	CASSPPRSNTEAFF
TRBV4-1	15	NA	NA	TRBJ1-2	TGCGCCAGCAGCCAATACAGGAGAGCTAACTATGGCTACACCTTC	CASSQYRRANYGYTF
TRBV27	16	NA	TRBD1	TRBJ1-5	TGTGCCAGCAGTTCACTGCGGACAGGGGGCAATCAGCCCCAGCATTTT	CASSSLRTGGNQPQHF
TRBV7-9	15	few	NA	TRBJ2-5	TGTGCCAGCAGCTTAAGGGTAGGAGGGCAAGAGACCCAGTACTTC	CASSLRVGGQETQYF
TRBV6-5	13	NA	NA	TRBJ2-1	TGTGCCAGCACTTACTACCGGGACTCTGAGCAGTTCTTC	CASTYYRDSEQFF
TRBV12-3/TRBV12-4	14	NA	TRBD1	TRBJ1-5	TGTGCCAGCAGTTATACAGGGGGCACTCAGCCCCAGCATTTT	CASSYTGGTQPQHF
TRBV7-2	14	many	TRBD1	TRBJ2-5	TGTGCCAGCAGCAAGACAGGGTACCAAGAGACCCAGTACTTC	CASSKTGYQETQYF
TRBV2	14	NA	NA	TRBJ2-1	TGTGCCAGCATACCGAGGACTACCTACAATGAGCAGTTCTTC	CASIPRTTYNEQFF
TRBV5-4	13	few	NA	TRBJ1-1	TGTGCCAGCAGCTTGGAGACACCCACTGAAGCTTTCTTT	CASSLETPTEAFF
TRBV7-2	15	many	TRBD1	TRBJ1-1	TGTGCCAGCAGCTTAACCGGGGGGACAGCCGGAGGAGCTTTCTTT	CASSLTGGTAGGAFF
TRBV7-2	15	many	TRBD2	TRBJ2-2	TGTGCCAGCAGCTTCGGGACTAGGTTGACCGGGGAGCTGTTTTTT	CASSFGTRLTGELFF